This T cell receptor beta chain was profiled in a study of PD-L1 blockade in urothelial cancer. Regarding the study as a whole: Those with durable benefit had larger increases in tumor-associated blood clones at 3 weeks.

Here immunoSEQ multiplex PCR was the method, and the copy in TCRdb shows in-frame clones only, minus some. The sample gives tens of thousands of clones, about four fifths of which show up once; about 2.9% is in the top ten. As to this clone: Its antigen is as yet unknown.

Time point specified: pretreatment peripheral blood. The cohort comprised individuals with locally advanced or metastatic urothelial carcinoma. Germline values: CDR1 MNHNS, CDR2 SASEGT. Trimming took 6 bases from V and 1 from J; bases not matched to a gene: 3. This CDR3 region has 15 residues. V is TRBV6-1 and J is TRBJ1-5; TRBD1 matches 10 bases. The sequence was collected from an older man with urothelial cancer. Specimen: PBMCs, collected around atezolizumab (anti-PD-L1) treatment. CDR3 region: CASRGQGGSNQPQHF. In nucleotides, the CDR3 is TGTGCCAGCAGAGGACAGGGGGGGAGCAATCAGCCCCAGCATTTT.